These 13 T cell receptor beta chains were sequenced from one sample in a study of cytomegalovirus exposure and HLA in healthy donors. With 60 Vbeta and 13 Jbeta primers, the PCR was carried out. The repertoire was sequenced with immunoSEQ multiplex PCR; TCRdb's copy has only in-frame clones and lacks some. The sample shows roughly 150,000 clones, about 80% of them seen only once. Sequencing was performed on PBMCs. These receptors were collected from a male donor in good health and CMV-seronegative.

The chain links TRBV2 to TRBJ2-2; 8 nucleotides line up with TRBD1. This CDR3 is 15 amino acids long. With V trimmed by 7 bases and J by 2 bases, 6 bases remained unmatched. Germline loops: CDR1 SNHLY, CDR2 FYNNEI. The CDR3 nucleotides are TGTGCCAGCAATGGGGACAGGATCAACACCGGGGAGCTGTTTTTT. This codes for CASNGDRINTGELFF.

The chain uses TRBV6-1 and TRBJ1-2; 7 bases fit TRBD1. This CDR3 has 15 residues. Germline lookup yields CDR1 MNHNS and CDR2 SASEGT. Trimming cost V 8 bases and J 6 bases; bases outside gene matches: 15. DNA of the CDR3: TGTGCCAGCCTCCCGGGACAGCAATCGGTTAATGGCTACACCTTC. Residues: CASLPGQQSVNGYTF.

The V gene is TRBV5-8, the J gene TRBJ2-1; 7 bases are shared with TRBD2. CDR1 and CDR2 from the germline V gene are SGHTS and YDEGEE. The CDR3 is made up of 13 amino acids. V trimming: 0 bases; J trimming: 7 bases; junction bases outside the gene matches: 1. CDR3 nucleotide sequence: TGTGCCAGCAGCTTGGTGGGGGGGAATGAGCAGTTCTTC. Translation gives CASSLVGGNEQFF. Looking up the rest from reference TRBV5-8 and TRBJ2-1 gives the full variable domain: EAGVTQSPTHLIKTRGQQATLRCSPISGHTSVYWYQQALGLGLQFLLWYDEGEERNRGNFPPRFSGRQFPNYSSELNVNALELEDSALYLCASSLVGGNEQFFGPGTRLTVL.

V and J are TRBV7-9 and TRBJ1-2; D not resolved. Trimming cost V 3 bases and J 4 bases, with 9 bases left between them. The germline CDR1 and CDR2 sequences are SEHNR and FQNEAQ (reference sequence). CDR3 size: 13 residues. The CDR3 loop reads CASSLADSYGYTF. Written as DNA, the CDR3 is TGTGCCAGCAGCTTGGCGGACTCCTATGGCTACACCTTC.

This clone was detected a few times. V and J are TRBV7-7 and TRBJ2-1, with TRBD2 matching over 10 bases. CDR3 length: 19 amino acids. From germline, CDR1 is SSHAT and CDR2 FNYEAQ (reference sequence). V dropped 1 base and J dropped 4; count of bases not matched to a gene: 13. CDR3 DNA: TGTGCCAGCAGCTTAGGGACACCTTACGGGACTAGCGTATACAATGAGCAGTTCTTC. Its translation is CASSLGTPYGTSVYNEQFF.

The chain has TRBV11-1 and TRBJ1-2, with 7 positions matching TRBD1. J was trimmed by 6 bases and V by 5 bases; bases with no gene match: 9. This CDR3 has 14 residues. Germline V lookup: CDR1 SGHAT, CDR2 FQDESV (reference sequence). This chain's CDR3 is CASSRWGQMDGYTF. The CDR3 region has the DNA TGTGCCAGCAGCCGCTGGGGACAGATGGATGGCTACACCTTC. The full variable domain, in which reference TRBV11-1 and TRBJ1-2 provide the parts outside the CDR3, is EAEVAQSPRYKITEKSQAVAFWCDPISGHATLYWYRQILGQGPELLVQFQDESVVDDSQLPKDRFSAERLKGVDSTLKIQPAELGDSAMYLCASSRWGQMDGYTFGSGTRLTVV.

The chain couples TRBV5-4 to TRBJ1-1; D ambiguous. Trimming left V 1 base short and J 6 bases short, with 10 bases between. This CDR3 is 13 amino acids long. The germline CDR1 and CDR2 sequences are SGHNT and YYREEE (reference sequence). CDR3 amino acids: CASSLILSSEAFF. Written as DNA, the CDR3 is TGTGCCAGCAGCTTGATTCTTTCCTCTGAAGCTTTCTTT.

The chain carries TRBV7-9 and TRBJ1-1; D gene uncertain. The CDR3 length is 13 residues. The V end lost 3 bases, the J end lost 7 bases, and 12 bases lay between the germline ends. The germline V gene encodes CDR1 SEHNR and CDR2 FQNEAQ (reference sequence). CDR3 residues: CASSFGGSREAFF. The CDR3 DNA reads as TGTGCCAGCAGCTTCGGCGGAAGTCGTGAAGCTTTCTTT.

This chain connects TRBV14 to TRBJ1-1; D perhaps matches TRBD1 (5 bases). With 2 bases removed from V and 7 bases from J, the gap between germline ends came to 11 bases. The germline V gene has CDR1 SGHDN and CDR2 FVKESK. This CDR3 region has 13 residues. CDR3: CASSQKGQGEAFF. The CDR3 DNA follows: TGTGCCAGCAGCCAAAAAGGGCAGGGTGAAGCTTTCTTT.

The sample holds a few counts of this clone. J is TRBJ1-1 and V is TRBV25-1, with a tentative D call TRBD1 (6 bases). Trimming took off 1 base at V and 11 bases at J, with 14 bases between the two ends. Germline-derived CDR1 and CDR2 are MGHDK and SYGVNS. This CDR3 is built from 13 residues. The CDR3: CASSESHREEAFF. CDR3 sequence (DNA): TGTGCCAGCAGTGAATCCCACAGGGAAGAGGCTTTCTTT.

In nucleotides, the CDR3 is TGTGCCAGCAGCCTGGGGACTAGCGTATACGAGCAGTACTTC. It yields the protein CASSLGTSVYEQYF. The chain carries TRBV9 and TRBJ2-7, with 10 bases matching TRBD2. The germline CDR1 and CDR2 sequences are SGDLS and YYNGEE. The CDR3 length is 14 residues. J was trimmed by 4 bases and V by 4 bases; bases with no gene match: 5. The full variable domain, its missing parts supplied by reference TRBV9 and TRBJ2-7, is DSGVTQTPKHLITATGQRVTLRCSPRSGDLSVYWYQQSLDQGLQFLIQYYNGEERAKGNILERFSAQQFPDLHSELNLSSLELGDSALYFCASSLGTSVYEQYFGPGTRLTVT.

The CDR3 region has the DNA TGTGCCAGCAGCCCCCGACTAGCCCGGAGATACAATGAGCAGTTCTTC. Translated: CASSPRLARRYNEQFF. The V call is TRBV9, the J call TRBJ2-1; 7 bases agree with TRBD2. Germline V gives CDR1 SGDLS, CDR2 YYNGEE. This CDR3 has 16 amino acids. Germline trimming cut 4 bases from V and 4 bases from J; bases unmatched to any gene: 11.

The chain recombines TRBV4-3 with TRBJ1-2; 7 nucleotides agree with TRBD1. CDR1 and CDR2 from the germline V gene are LGHNA and YSLEER. The CDR3 sequence is 15 residues long. The V gene end was trimmed by 4 bases and the J gene end by 4 bases; junction bases not matched to a gene: 9. The CDR3 region has the DNA TGCGCCAGCAGCCCTCAGGGGGACAGCCGCTATGGCTACACCTTC. This codes for CASSPQGDSRYGYTF.